This TCR beta chain came from a study of blood T cell repertoires in COVID-19 (dated by TCRdb to 2019 to 2021). About the study as a whole: The collaborator samples originated in the United States, Italy and Spain and spanned the acute and convalescent phases of COVID-19. The sample metadata nearly always contained a de-identified subject ID, COVID-19 status, age in years and sex. The samples were drawn from the first 160 participants of the ongoing ImmuneRACE study and from some 1,300 subjects provided by 6 global collaborators. The prospective study material was composed of cDNA or gDNA derived from T cells, B-cell-depleted T cells, or PBMCs. Where available, HLA class I and class II types were taken from metadata supplied by the sample provider and were not determined by assay-based typing. The repertoires were made available in a free public database intended to serve as a resource for research on the immune response to SARS-CoV-2. Deeply sampled blood TCRbeta repertoires from subjects exposed to, actively infected with, or recovered from COVID-19 were included in the dataset.

The CDR3 starts with the cysteine, ends with the phenylalanine, and has 13 residues. Kept here is only the CDR3 DNA, which spans 39 bases and is read in frame from base 1. V was cut back by 2 bases and J by 1 base, leaving a gap of 5 bases between them. As encoded in the germline V gene, CDR1 is SGHDN while CDR2 is FVKESK. Enrolling through a virtual design, the prospective study's participants ranged in age from roughly 18 to 89 years and lived across around 25 United States geographic areas. In the prospective study, participants were assigned to cohorts based on the clinical history participants reported in a screening survey and a study questionnaire. For ImmuneRACE Cohort 3, a participant was defined as recovered based on two consecutive negative NP/OP PCR tests, clearance by a healthcare professional, or resolution of symptoms. In the prospective study, whole blood, serum and a nasopharyngeal or oropharyngeal swab were collected from each participant by mobile phlebotomists. Participants in the prospective study had the option to provide additional blood draws and questionnaires over a roughly 2-month period. Blood samples from the prospective study were shipped frozen or at room temperature prior to DNA extraction.

Points the paper makes about the study in general: The amount of clinical and demographic metadata varied by source and participant and was provided uncurated.

Note on this clone: The antigen it recognizes is unknown. No base-level quality is on record; no much larger clone is a single base apart.

TCRbeta CDR3 regions were amplified from genomic DNA using the immunoSEQ Assay, a bias-controlled multiplex PCR. As for the original processing: The number of nucleated cells in each sample was estimated by amplification of reference gene primers within the assay. To quantify the absolute abundance of each unique TCRbeta CDR3 rearrangement, sequence reads were collapsed and filtered. Productive Simpson clonality was computed per sample as the square root of Simpson's diversity index over productive rearrangements. Not all clones reach the TCRdb copy of this immuneACCESS table, which keeps in-frame sequences only. Checked studies attribute under half of the gap to unresolved V genes and leave the rest unexplained. V, J and clone size reflect that table, while D and trimming were determined from the DNA. The sample has fewer than 350,000 clones on record, over 75% of them singletons. Over 2% of the sample rests with the top ten.

This chain joins TRBV14 to TRBJ1-1, with the D segment identity uncertain. Input material: PBMCs or T cells enriched from blood (not recorded which). The sequence was collected from a man younger than 40 who had recovered from COVID-19. CDR3 sequence: CASSQFRNTEAFF. The DNA is as follows: TGTGCCAGCAGCCAATTCAGGAACACTGAAGCTTTCTTT.